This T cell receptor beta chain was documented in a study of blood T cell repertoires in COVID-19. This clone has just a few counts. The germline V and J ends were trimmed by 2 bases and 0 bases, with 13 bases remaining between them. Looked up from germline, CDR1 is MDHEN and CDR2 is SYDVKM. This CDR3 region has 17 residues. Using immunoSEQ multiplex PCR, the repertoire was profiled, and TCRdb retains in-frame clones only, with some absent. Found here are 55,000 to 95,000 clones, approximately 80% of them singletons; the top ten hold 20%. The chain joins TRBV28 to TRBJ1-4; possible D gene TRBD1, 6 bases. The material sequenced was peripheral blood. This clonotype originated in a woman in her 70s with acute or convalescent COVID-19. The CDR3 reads CASSLGRGWATNEKLFF. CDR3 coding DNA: TGTGCCAGCAGTTTAGGCAGGGGATGGGCAACTAATGAAAAACTGTTTTTT.